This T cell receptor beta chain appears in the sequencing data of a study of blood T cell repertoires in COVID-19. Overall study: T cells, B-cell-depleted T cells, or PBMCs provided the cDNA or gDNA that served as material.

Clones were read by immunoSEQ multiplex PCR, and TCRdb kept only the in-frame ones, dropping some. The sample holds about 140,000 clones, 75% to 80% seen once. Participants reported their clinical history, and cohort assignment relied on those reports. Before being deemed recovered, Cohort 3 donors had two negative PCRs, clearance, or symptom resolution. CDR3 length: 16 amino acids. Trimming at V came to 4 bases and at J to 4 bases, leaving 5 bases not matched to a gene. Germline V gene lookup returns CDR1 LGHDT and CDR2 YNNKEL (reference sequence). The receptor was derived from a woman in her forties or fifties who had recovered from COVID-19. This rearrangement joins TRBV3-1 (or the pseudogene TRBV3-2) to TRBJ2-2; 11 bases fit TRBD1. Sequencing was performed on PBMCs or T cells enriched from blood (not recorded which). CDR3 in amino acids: CASSLRTGGSTGELFF. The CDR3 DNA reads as TGTGCCAGCAGCCTCCGGACAGGGGGCAGCACCGGGGAGCTGTTTTTT.